This TCR beta chain was found in a study of radiotherapy plus CTLA-4 blockade in lung cancer. Overall study findings and caveats: Expansion of tumor-derived TCR clones was observed in blood after radiotherapy plus ipilimumab.

As for this clone: Its target is not known.

TCRdb's copy holds only in-frame clones and misses some; the assay was immunoSEQ multiplex PCR. The sample comprises 50,000 or so clones, around 77% of which are singletons, and around 8.3% rests with the top ten. This CDR3 is built from 13 residues. The V gene lost 10 bases and the J gene lost 0 bases, with 10 bases spanning the gap. Germline lookup yields CDR1 ENHRY and CDR2 SYGVKD. The receptor was derived from a human donor with non-small cell lung cancer who had stable disease on radiotherapy plus ipilimumab. Here the sequenced sample was peripheral blood, taken from a patient treated with radiotherapy plus ipilimumab. This rearrangement joins TRBV10-3 to TRBJ2-1; D unresolved. CDR3 DNA: TGTGCCACGGATGAGCCCTCCTACAATGAGCAGTTCTTC. This codes for CATDEPSYNEQFF.